This T cell receptor beta chain was found in a study of spatial heterogeneity in lung cancer. Study background: Averaged across combinations, each unique TCR and UMI pairing appeared more than ten times in raw reads, which were uncorrected. General observations from the study: For expanded intratumoral alpha and beta TCRs, counts tracked tumor mutation counts.

TCR cDNA molecules were tagged individually, and each one carried a unique molecular identifier. MiXCR, run by TCRdb on the 5' RACE reads, gives a single entry per CDR3 protein. The repertoire holds about 100,000 distinct CDR3 sequences, around 4.3% seen once, with 21% in the top ten. CDR1 is SQVTM and CDR2 is ANQGSEA in the germline V gene. This CDR3 spans 14 amino acids. V lost 4 bases, J lost 0 bases, and 10 bases lay in between. This clonotype was counted ten times or more. Its antigen is not identified. Time point indicated: sample taken at primary tumor resection. The material was lung tumor tissue, obtained at surgery. The TCR originated in a male donor with early-stage non-small cell lung cancer. This chain joins TRBV29-1 and TRBJ2-1; D remains unclear. The CDR3 protein is CSVGVLSSYNEQFF. CDR3 nucleotide sequence: TGCAGCGTTGGGGTCCTGAGCTCCTACAATGAGCAGTTCTTC.